These T cell receptor beta chains were read from a single sample in a study of cytomegalovirus exposure and HLA in healthy donors. Profiling relied on immunoSEQ multiplex PCR, and the TCRdb table lists in-frame clones only, not all of them. This specimen shows approximately 92,000 clones; the ten leading clones hold around 3.4%. Sequencing input: PBMCs. These TCRs come from a woman aged 25-40 years in good health and CMV-seronegative. CDR3s include the opening cysteine and the closing phenylalanine or tryptophan. The D gene is left open where the match is weak.

V gene	D gene	J gene	CDR3 protein	CDR3 DNA
TRBV9	TRBD2	TRBJ2-3	CASSAPGLAGFTDTQYF	TGTGCCAGCAGCGCCCCGGGACTAGCGGGCTTCACAGATACGCAGTATTTT
TRBV2	.	TRBJ1-5	CASSEGRGWPQHF	TGTGCCAGCAGTGAAGGTAGGGGATGGCCCCAGCATTTT
TRBV11-3	.	TRBJ1-1	CASSLGPGSTEAFF	TGTGCCAGCAGCTTAGGGCCGGGAAGCACTGAAGCTTTCTTT
TRBV7-2	.	TRBJ1-2	CASSPDSHYGYTF	TGTGCCAGCAGCCCCGACTCTCACTATGGCTACACCTTC
TRBV10-3	.	TRBJ2-4	CAISEGRPGDIQYF	TGTGCCATCAGTGAGGGAAGGCCCGGGGACATTCAGTACTTC
TRBV18	TRBD1	TRBJ2-1	CASSKQGNEQFF	TGTGCCAGCTCAAAACAGGGGAATGAGCAGTTCTTC
TRBV29-1	.	TRBJ2-2	CSVVAGGAGELFF	TGCAGCGTTGTCGCGGGCGGGGCCGGGGAGCTGTTTTTT
TRBV13	.	TRBJ1-1	CASSNQANTEAFF	TGTGCCAGCTCGAACCAGGCGAACACTGAAGCTTTCTTT
TRBV4-1	.	TRBJ2-7	CASSQAQGSSYEQYF	TGCGCCAGCAGCCAAGCTCAGGGAAGCTCCTACGAGCAGTACTTC
TRBV9	.	TRBJ2-1	CASSVTSSYNEQFF	TGTGCCAGCAGCGTAACTAGCTCCTACAATGAGCAGTTCTTC
TRBV4-1	TRBD1	TRBJ2-5	CASSPTDRGQETQYF	TGCGCCAGCAGCCCTACGGACAGGGGGCAAGAGACCCAGTACTTC